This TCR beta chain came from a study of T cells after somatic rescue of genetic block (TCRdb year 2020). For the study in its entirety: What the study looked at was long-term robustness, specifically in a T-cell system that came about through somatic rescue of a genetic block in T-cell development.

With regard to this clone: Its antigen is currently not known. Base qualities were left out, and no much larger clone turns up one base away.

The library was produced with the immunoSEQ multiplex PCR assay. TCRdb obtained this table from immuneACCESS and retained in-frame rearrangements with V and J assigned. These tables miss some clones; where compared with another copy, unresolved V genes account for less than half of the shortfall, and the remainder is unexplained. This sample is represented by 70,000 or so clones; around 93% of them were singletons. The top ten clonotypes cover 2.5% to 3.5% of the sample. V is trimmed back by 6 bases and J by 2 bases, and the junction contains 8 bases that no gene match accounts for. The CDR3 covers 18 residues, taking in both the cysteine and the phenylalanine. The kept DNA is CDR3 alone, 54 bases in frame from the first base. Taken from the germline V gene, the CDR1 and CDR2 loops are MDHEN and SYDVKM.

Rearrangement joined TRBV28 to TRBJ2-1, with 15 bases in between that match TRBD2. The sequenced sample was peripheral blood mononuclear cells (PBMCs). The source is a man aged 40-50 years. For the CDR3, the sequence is CASRQGLAGGGAYNEQFF. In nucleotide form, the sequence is TGTGCCAGCAGGCAGGGACTAGCGGGAGGCGGGGCCTACAATGAGCAGTTCTTC.